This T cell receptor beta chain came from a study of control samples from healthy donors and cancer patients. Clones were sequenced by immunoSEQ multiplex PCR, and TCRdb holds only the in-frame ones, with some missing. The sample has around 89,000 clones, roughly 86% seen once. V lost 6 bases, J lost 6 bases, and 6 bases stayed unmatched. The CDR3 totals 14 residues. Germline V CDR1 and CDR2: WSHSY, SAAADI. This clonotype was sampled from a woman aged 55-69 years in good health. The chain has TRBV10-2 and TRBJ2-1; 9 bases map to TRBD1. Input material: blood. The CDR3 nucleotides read TGCGCCAGCAGACCGGGACAGGGATTCAATGAGCAGTTCTTC. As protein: CASRPGQGFNEQFF.